This T cell receptor (beta chain) was captured in a study of cytomegalovirus exposure and HLA in healthy donors. Findings of the study overall: One later analysis reportedly identified an Asian-associated ancestry cluster that showed fewer N-insertions than the approximately 710-donor mean. Reports state that TCR beta sequences accurately predicted most subjects' HLA-A and HLA-B alleles. Through in vitro validation, three CMV-associated chains were shown to be specific for CMV antigens. Analyses of presence and absence presupposed an approximately uniform sequencing depth across donors.

About this clone itself: Its cognate antigen is unknown.

60 Vbeta and 13 Jbeta primers were used in PCR. Profiled with immunoSEQ multiplex PCR; TCRdb holds only in-frame clones, not every one. The sample holds about 170,000 clones, about four fifths seen once. The germline CDR1 and CDR2 sequences are SGHKS and YYEKEE (reference sequence). The CDR3 length is 15 residues. V was trimmed by 2 bases and J by 0 bases, leaving 12 bases between them. The chain joins TRBV5-5 to TRBJ2-7; D gene unclear. Sequencing was carried out using PBMCs. The receptor comes from a woman aged 50 to 65 in good health and CMV-seronegative. Written as DNA, the CDR3 is TGTGCCAGCAGCTTTCTAGATACTGGCTCCTACGAGCAGTACTTC. It encodes CASSFLDTGSYEQYF.